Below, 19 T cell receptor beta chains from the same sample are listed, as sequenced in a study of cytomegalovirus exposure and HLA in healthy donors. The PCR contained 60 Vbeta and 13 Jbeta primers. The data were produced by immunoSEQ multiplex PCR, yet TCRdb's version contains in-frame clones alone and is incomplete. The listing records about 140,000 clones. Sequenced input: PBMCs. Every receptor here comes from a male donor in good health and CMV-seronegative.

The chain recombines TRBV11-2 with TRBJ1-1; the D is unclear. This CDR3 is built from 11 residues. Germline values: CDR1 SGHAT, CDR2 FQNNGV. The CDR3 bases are TGTGCATACCCTTCGGGCACTGAAGCTTTCTTT. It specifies CAYPSGTEAFF.

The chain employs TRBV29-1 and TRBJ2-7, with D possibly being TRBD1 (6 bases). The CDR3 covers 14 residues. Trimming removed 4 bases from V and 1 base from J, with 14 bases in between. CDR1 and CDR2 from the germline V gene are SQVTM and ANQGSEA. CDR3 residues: CSVVPGHTSYEQYF. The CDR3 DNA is TGCAGCGTTGTACCGGGACACACTTCCTACGAGCAGTACTTC.

The CDR3 loop reads CASIPSGSHEQYF. As DNA, the CDR3 is TGTGCCAGCATTCCCAGCGGGAGCCACGAGCAGTACTTC. The J gene is TRBJ2-7, the V gene TRBV6-5, with 8 bases fitting TRBD2. Germline V gene sequence: CDR1 MNHEY, CDR2 SVGAGI. V dropped 7 bases and J dropped 5; count of bases not matched to a gene: 7. The CDR3 sequence is 13 residues long.

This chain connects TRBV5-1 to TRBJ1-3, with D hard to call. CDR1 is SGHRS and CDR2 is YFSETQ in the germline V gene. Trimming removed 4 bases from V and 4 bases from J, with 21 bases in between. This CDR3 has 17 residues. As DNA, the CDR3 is TGCGCCAGCAGCCCCAGTCCGGGTGAGGCGTCGGGAAACACCATATATTTT. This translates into CASSPSPGEASGNTIYF.

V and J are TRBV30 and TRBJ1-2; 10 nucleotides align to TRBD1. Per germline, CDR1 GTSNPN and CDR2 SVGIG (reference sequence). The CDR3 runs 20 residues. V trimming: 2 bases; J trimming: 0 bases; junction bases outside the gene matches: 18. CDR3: CAWSRGDGNYGQGANYGYTF. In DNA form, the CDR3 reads TGTGCCTGGAGTCGGGGGGACGGGAACTATGGACAGGGGGCTAACTATGGCTACACCTTC.

For the CDR3, the DNA is TGTGCCAGCTCTCACAGGGGGGTGCAGTACTTC. As protein: CASSHRGVQYF. The chain combines TRBV7-9 with TRBJ2-7, with 8 nucleotides matching TRBD1. The CDR3 has 11 residues. Per the germline V gene, CDR1 is SEHNR and CDR2 is FQNEAQ (reference sequence). V dropped 8 bases and J dropped 9; count of bases not matched to a gene: 6.

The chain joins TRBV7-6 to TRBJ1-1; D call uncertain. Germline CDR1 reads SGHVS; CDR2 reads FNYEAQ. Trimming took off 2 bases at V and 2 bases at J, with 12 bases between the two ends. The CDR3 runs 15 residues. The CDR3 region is CASSLLAADNTEAFF. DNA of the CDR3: TGTGCCAGCAGCTTATTAGCCGCGGATAACACTGAAGCTTTCTTT.

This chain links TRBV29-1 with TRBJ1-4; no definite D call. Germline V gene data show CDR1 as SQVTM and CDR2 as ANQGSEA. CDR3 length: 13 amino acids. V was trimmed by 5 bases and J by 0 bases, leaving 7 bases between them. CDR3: CSVLYSTNEKLFF. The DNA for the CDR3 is TGCAGCGTTTTGTACTCAACTAATGAAAAACTGTTTTTT.

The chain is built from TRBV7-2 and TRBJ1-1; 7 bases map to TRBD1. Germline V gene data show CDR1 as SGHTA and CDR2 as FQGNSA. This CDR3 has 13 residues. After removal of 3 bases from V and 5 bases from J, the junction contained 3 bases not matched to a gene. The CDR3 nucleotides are TGTGCCAGCAGCTTTAAACAGGGGACTGAAGCTTTCTTT. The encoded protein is CASSFKQGTEAFF.

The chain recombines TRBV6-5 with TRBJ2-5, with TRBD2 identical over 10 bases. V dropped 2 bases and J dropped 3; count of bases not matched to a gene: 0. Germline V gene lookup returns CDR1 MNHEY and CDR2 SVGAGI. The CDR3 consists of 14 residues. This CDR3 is CASSYSGREETQYF. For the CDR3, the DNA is TGTGCCAGCAGTTACAGCGGGAGGGAAGAGACCCAGTACTTC.

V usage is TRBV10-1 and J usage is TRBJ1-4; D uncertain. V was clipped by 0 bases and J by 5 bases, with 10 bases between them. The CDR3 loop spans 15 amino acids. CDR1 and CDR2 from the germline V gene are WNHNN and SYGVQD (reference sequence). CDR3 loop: CASSESSGLNEKLFF. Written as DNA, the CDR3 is TGCGCCAGCAGTGAGTCGTCCGGACTGAATGAAAAACTGTTTTTT.

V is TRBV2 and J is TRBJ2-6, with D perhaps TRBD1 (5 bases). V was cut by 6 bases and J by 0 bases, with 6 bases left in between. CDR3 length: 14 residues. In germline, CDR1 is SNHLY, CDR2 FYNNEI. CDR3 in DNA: TGTGCCAGCAGGGACACCTCTGGGGCCAACGTCCTGACTTTC. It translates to CASRDTSGANVLTF.

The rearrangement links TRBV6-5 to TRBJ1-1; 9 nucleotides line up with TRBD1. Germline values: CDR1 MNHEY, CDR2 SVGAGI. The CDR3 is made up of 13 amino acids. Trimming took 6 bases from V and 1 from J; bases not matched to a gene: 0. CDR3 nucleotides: TGTGCCAGCAGGACAGGGGGGAACACTGAAGCTTTCTTT. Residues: CASRTGGNTEAFF.

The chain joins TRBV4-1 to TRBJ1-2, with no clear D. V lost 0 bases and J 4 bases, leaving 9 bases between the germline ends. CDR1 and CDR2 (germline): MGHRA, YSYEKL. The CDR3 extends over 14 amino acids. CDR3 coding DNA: TGCGCCAGCAGCCAAGAAGGCAGACTCTATGGCTACACCTTC. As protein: CASSQEGRLYGYTF.

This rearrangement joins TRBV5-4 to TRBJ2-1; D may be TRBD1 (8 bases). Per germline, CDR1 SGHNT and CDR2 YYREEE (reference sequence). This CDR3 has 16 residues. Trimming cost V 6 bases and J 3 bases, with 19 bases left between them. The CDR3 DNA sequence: TGTGCCAGCACCACAGGGGGGGACAGATTCTACAATGAGCAGTTCTTC. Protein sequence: CASTTGGDRFYNEQFF.

The DNA of the CDR3 is TGTGCCAGCAGCTTCGGAGGCAGCTCCTACGAGCAGTACTTC. Its translation: CASSFGGSSYEQYF. The J gene is TRBJ2-7, the V gene TRBV14, with D possibly matching TRBD2 (5 bases). CDR1 and CDR2 (germline): SGHDN, FVKESK. The V end lost 5 bases, the J end lost 0 bases, and 11 bases lay between the germline ends. The CDR3 has 14 amino acids.

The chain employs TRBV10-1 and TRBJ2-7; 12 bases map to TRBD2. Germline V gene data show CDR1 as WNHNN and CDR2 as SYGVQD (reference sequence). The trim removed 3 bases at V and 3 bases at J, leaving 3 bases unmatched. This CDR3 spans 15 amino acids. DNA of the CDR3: TGCGCCAGCAGTGAACGACTAGCGGGAGTCTACGAGCAGTACTTC. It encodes CASSERLAGVYEQYF.

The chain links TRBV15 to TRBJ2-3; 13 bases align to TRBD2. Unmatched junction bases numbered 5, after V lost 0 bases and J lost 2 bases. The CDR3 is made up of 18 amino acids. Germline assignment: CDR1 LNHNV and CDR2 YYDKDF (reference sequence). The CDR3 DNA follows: TGTGCCACCAGCAGAGATAAGACTAGCGGGGGGACCACAGATACGCAGTATTTT. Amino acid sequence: CATSRDKTSGGTTDTQYF.

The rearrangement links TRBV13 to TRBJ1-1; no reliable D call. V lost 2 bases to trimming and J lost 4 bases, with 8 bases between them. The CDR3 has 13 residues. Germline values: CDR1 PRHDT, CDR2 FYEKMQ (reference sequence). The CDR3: CASSLYEGTEAFF. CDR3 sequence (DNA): TGTGCCAGCAGCTTATATGAGGGCACTGAAGCTTTCTTT.